The present TCR beta chain was sequenced within a study of Ad26.COV2.S vaccination and SARS-CoV-2 variants. Turning to the study itself: Participants got Ad26.COV2.S intramuscularly, once or twice 56 days apart.

The CDR3 sequence is 16 residues long. CDR1 GTSNPN and CDR2 SVGIG come from the germline V gene (reference sequence). The V gene lost 3 bases and the J gene lost 1 base, with 17 bases spanning the gap. Data came from immunoSEQ multiplex PCR; TCRdb stores just in-frame clones and leaves some out. The repertoire consists of under 550,000 clones, with over 75% occurring once and the leading ten covering approximately 12%. On this clone itself: Its antigen remains unknown.

Study observations and caveats: While placebo recipients had lower spike-specific TCR breadth, vaccine recipients had more. Recipients of vaccine and of placebo showed similar breadth of their non-spike TCR repertoires.

Treatment defined: around 19 received Ad26.COV2.S at low or high dose, single or two shots; 5 received placebo; per-sample allocation not given. It was on day 63 after the first vaccine or placebo injection that samples were taken. This clonotype was obtained from a person aged 18-65 years who received the Ad26.COV2.S COVID-19 vaccine or a placebo. The chain recombines TRBV30 with TRBJ2-3; tentatively, D is TRBD1 (6 bases). This specimen consisted of peripheral blood, obtained in a trial of Ad26.COV2.S vaccine versus placebo. CDR3 loop: CAWSPGTPFGTDTQYF. The CDR3, as DNA: TGTGCCTGGAGCCCGGGGACACCCTTTGGCACAGATACGCAGTATTTT.